The rows below give T cell receptor beta chains drawn from one sample of a study of shared clonotypes between healthy human individuals. TCRdb's table, derived via immunoSEQ multiplex PCR, lists solely in-frame clones and lacks some. The sample has around 500,000 clones, 65% to 85% seen once; the top ten hold about 13%. The material sequenced was PBMCs. Source of these receptors: a woman aged 40 to 50 in good health. Some clones in this sample may be carry-over from other donors' samples. The CDR3 runs from the conserved cysteine through the conserved F or W.

v_gene: TRBV2; len: 14; CDR3aa: CASIRDRSQDGYTF
v_gene: TRBV28; len: 14; CDR3aa: CASRTGTSTDTQYF
v_gene: TRBV19; len: 12; CDR3aa: CASSIRSNEQFF
v_gene: TRBV5-4; len: 13; CDR3aa: CASSEGDSYEQYF
v_gene: TRBV10-2; len: 16; CDR3aa: CASRGIADRNTGELFF
v_gene: TRBV15; len: 13; CDR3aa: CATSRDRGREQYF
v_gene: TRBV4-3; len: 17; CDR3aa: CASSQHRGGQFNYGYTF
v_gene: TRBV7-3; len: 13; CDR3aa: CASSLNAGAGYTF
v_gene: TRBV7-9; len: 12; CDR3aa: CASSFGNNEQFF
v_gene: TRBV7-2; len: 15; CDR3aa: CASSLVTGPEETQYF
v_gene: TRBV11-2; len: 13; CDR3aa: CASSFVYTGELFF
v_gene: TRBV19; len: 16; CDR3aa: CASSTLDGAQTYEQYF
v_gene: TRBV25-1; len: 16; CDR3aa: CASSAFTGRTNEKLFF
v_gene: TRBV6-6; len: 12; CDR3aa: CASTTGDAGAFF
v_gene: TRBV18; len: 13; CDR3aa: CASSPGTQETQYF
v_gene: TRBV25-1; len: 15; CDR3aa: CASSAGTGFGNTIYF
v_gene: TRBV28; len: 13; CDR3aa: CASSPPAGREQYF
v_gene: TRBV11-2; len: 14; CDR3aa: CASSPGLGGGVQYF
v_gene: TRBV28; len: 16; CDR3aa: CASSLPTSGTYNEQFF
v_gene: TRBV5-5; len: 14; CDR3aa: CASTRQGAGYGYTF
v_gene: TRBV2; len: 15; CDR3aa: CASSDGREGTDTQYF
v_gene: TRBV7-6; len: 14; CDR3aa: CASSLGAGVTEAFF
v_gene: TRBV7-9; len: 16; CDR3aa: CASSSGTAKINEKLFF
v_gene: TRBV7-3; len: 13; CDR3aa: CASSLNGAYEQYF
v_gene: TRBV25-1; len: 17; CDR3aa: CASSPGRGRDSTDTQYF
v_gene: TRBV29-1; len: 11; CDR3aa: CSVHSGNTIYF
v_gene: TRBV2; len: 14; CDR3aa: CASSEWQGAGEQYF
v_gene: TRBV7-9; len: 14; CDR3aa: CASSAGADRVPQYF
v_gene: TRBV7-8; len: 14; CDR3aa: CASTGRVVGNTIYF
v_gene: TRBV27; len: 19; CDR3aa: CASNRGTQGSRERGNIQYF
v_gene: TRBV9; len: 15; CDR3aa: CASSVEERNQETQYF
v_gene: TRBV11-2; len: 11; CDR3aa: CASSRGTGLYF
v_gene: TRBV27; len: 14; CDR3aa: CASSLGAARWEQYF
v_gene: TRBV10-3; len: 13; CDR3aa: CAIKGAEDTEAFF
v_gene: TRBV7-3; len: 17; CDR3aa: CASSLAGGISGANVLTF
v_gene: TRBV7-8; len: 18; CDR3aa: CASSLRTTTTRGRETQYF
v_gene: TRBV30; len: 13; CDR3aa: CAWSVLLTYGYTF
v_gene: TRBV19; len: 15; CDR3aa: CASSSMSGGGTEAFF
v_gene: TRBV7-2; len: 16; CDR3aa: CASSLVLGQKQETQYF
v_gene: TRBV5-5; len: 17; CDR3aa: CASSLAPPGSSGNTIYF
v_gene: TRBV27; len: 15; CDR3aa: CASSLSWATSYEQYF
v_gene: TRBV7-8; len: 14; CDR3aa: CASSFRTSHSGQYF
v_gene: TRBV28; len: 14; CDR3aa: CASDQGGANEKLFF
v_gene: TRBV7-9; len: 13; CDR3aa: CASSPLQGYEQYF
v_gene: TRBV4-1; len: 15; CDR3aa: CASSQDLGRSYEQYF
v_gene: TRBV2; len: 14; CDR3aa: CASSGDSYWETQYF
v_gene: TRBV9; len: 18; CDR3aa: CASSVRPDRGLAGETQYF
v_gene: TRBV5-1; len: 16; CDR3aa: CASSLGARGSSYEQYF
v_gene: TRBV28; len: 15; CDR3aa: CASSSLTSGYYEQYF
v_gene: TRBV10-2; len: 13; CDR3aa: CASSEGLGYGYTF
v_gene: TRBV15; len: 15; CDR3aa: CATSPDARTNQPQHF
v_gene: TRBV7-3; len: 14; CDR3aa: CASSLGPSTDTQYF
v_gene: TRBV19; len: 11; CDR3aa: CASSMDSVQFF
v_gene: TRBV11-2; len: 13; CDR3aa: CASSFAGDTEAFF
v_gene: TRBV28; len: 14; CDR3aa: CASQLYGSTDEQYF
v_gene: TRBV6-6; len: 14; CDR3aa: CASSSERYDTEAFF
v_gene: TRBV6-6; len: 14; CDR3aa: CASSGQGKGQPQHF